This entry lists 3 T cell receptor beta chains sequenced from one sample in a study of cytomegalovirus exposure and HLA in healthy donors. PCR primers comprised 60 Vbeta and 13 Jbeta primers. The repertoire was sequenced with immunoSEQ multiplex PCR; TCRdb's copy has only in-frame clones and lacks some. The table shows 150,000 to 200,000 clones, with 80% to 85% occurring only once. Source material: PBMCs. The receptor source for this set is a man younger than 35 in good health and CMV-seronegative.

The genes are TRBV7-6 and TRBJ1-3; 9 bases agree with TRBD1. CDR1 is SGHVS, CDR2 FNYEAQ, per germline. With V trimmed by 5 bases and J by 2 bases, 10 bases remained unmatched. The CDR3 contains 17 residues. CDR3 coding DNA: TGTGCCAGCAGCACAACGCTCCGGGACAGGGCTGGAAACACCATATATTTT. Translating it yields CASSTTLRDRAGNTIYF.

There are a few counts of this clone. The gene calls are TRBV4-1 and TRBJ1-2, with 11 positions matching TRBD1. Germline V CDR1 and CDR2: MGHRA, YSYEKL. V lost 2 bases and J lost 2; bases outside the gene matches: 7. The CDR3 spans 17 residues. The DNA of the CDR3 is TGCGCCAGCAGCCAACTATTACGGGACAGGGGGAACTATGGCTACACCTTC. Amino acid sequence: CASSQLLRDRGNYGYTF.

Details on this clone: Relative to the germline gene, one junction end is altered; a read error may explain this. The chain recombines TRBV7-6 with TRBJ2-3; 10 bases fit TRBD2. The CDR3 is made up of 16 amino acids. Germline V gene sequence: CDR1 SGHVS, CDR2 FNYEAQ. DNA for the CDR3: TGTGCCAGCAGCCTAGCGGGAGTTACTGGCACAGATACGCAGTATTTT. Translating gives CASSLAGVTGTDTQYF. The whole variable domain, remainder taken from reference TRBV7-6 and TRBJ2-3, is GAGVSQSPRYKVTKRGQDVALRCDPISGHVSLYWYRQALGQGPEFLTYFNYEAQQDKSGLPNDRFSAERPEGSISTLTIQRTEQRDSAMYRCASSLAGVTGTDTQYFGPGTRLTVL.